This TCR beta chain was identified in a study of tumor-infiltrating lymphocytes in oesophageal squamous cell carcinoma. TCRdb redid the calling of the PCR reads with MiXCR, one entry per CDR3 protein. The sample lists 9,500 to 13,000 distinct CDR3 sequences; less than 70% were seen once. The CDR3 extends over 15 amino acids. This clonotype was seen once. Sequencing used esophageal tumor tissue. The clonotype was recovered from a male donor with esophageal squamous cell carcinoma. The V call is TRBV12-3 or TRBV12-4, the J call TRBJ2-1; no reliable D call. Gene TRBJ2-5 matches the end of the DNA better, so the J call may be wrong. The CDR3, as DNA: TGTGCCAGCAGTTTGGCCCTGGGAACACAAGAGACCCAGTACTTC. This sequence encodes CASSLALGTQETQYF.